The T cell receptor (beta chain) under discussion was sequenced for a study of cytomegalovirus exposure and HLA in healthy donors. Turning to the study itself: Most genotyped donors, approximately 81% of around 370, had Caucasian-associated genetic ancestry.

Germline-derived CDR1 and CDR2 are SGHAT and FQNNGV. This CDR3 is built from 17 residues. PCR was performed using 60 Vbeta and 13 Jbeta primers. Under the authors' procedure: The authors later counted around 80 million unique TCR beta chains, approximately 10 million of them shared. Method: immunoSEQ multiplex PCR; TCRdb's copy keeps in-frame clones and lacks some. D and trimming were read from the DNA, whereas the V and J calls and clone size are those reported in that table. Among hundreds of thousands of clones listed, 70% to 80% were seen once. In its sample, this clone was seen a few times. The antigen is undetermined. Study-wide findings and caveats: Among TCR sequences, most were rare, though some public TCRs appeared in many donors. DRB1 showed the most TCR associations and HLA-C the fewest in a later analysis, as rates varied by HLA locus.

The genes are TRBV11-2 and TRBJ2-5, with 12 nucleotides matching TRBD2. The end of the DNA fits TRBJ2-7 better, so the J call may be wrong. This TCR was sampled from a woman aged 25-40 years in good health and CMV-seronegative. The sequenced sample was PBMCs. CDR3 amino acids: CASSFRRLAGGPYEQYF. The CDR3, as DNA: TGTGCCAGCAGCTTCCGCCGTCTAGCGGGAGGGCCATACGAGCAGTACTTC.